The 18 T cell receptor beta chains presented below share a single source sample, sequenced in a study of blood T cell repertoires in COVID-19. Assay: immunoSEQ multiplex PCR; the TCRdb copy retains only in-frame clones and omits some. This sample has roughly 200,000 clones, with about 76% found just once. The sample was peripheral blood. The receptor source for this set is a woman in her forties or fifties with active or convalescent COVID-19.

The genes are TRBV6-2 or TRBV6-3 and TRBJ1-6, with 8 bases fitting TRBD1. There are 15 residues in the CDR3. V lost 2 bases and J lost 7; bases outside the gene matches: 4. Germline-derived CDR1 and CDR2 are MNHEY and SVGEGT. The CDR3 protein is CASSYTSGGNSPLHF. CDR3 nucleotides: TGTGCCAGCAGTTACACGTCAGGGGGCAATTCACCCCTCCACTTT.

For the CDR3, the DNA is TGTGCCAGCAGCTTCCGGCGGGGAAACAATGAGCAGTTCTTC. It is translated as CASSFRRGNNEQFF. The genes are TRBV7-2 and TRBJ2-1, with D possibly being TRBD2 (6 bases). The CDR3 consists of 14 residues. Germline V gene lookup returns CDR1 SGHTA and CDR2 FQGNSA. The ends were cut back, 3 bases at V and 5 bases at J, with 11 bases in the middle.

The chain recombines TRBV28 with TRBJ2-7; no definite D call. CDR3 length equals 12 residues. Germline CDR1 is MDHEN and CDR2 is SYDVKM. The ends were cut back, 2 bases at V and 9 bases at J, with 11 bases in the middle. The CDR3 is CASSLPRGGQYF. The DNA of the CDR3 is TGTGCCAGCAGTTTACCCCGAGGTGGGCAGTACTTC.

The rearrangement joins TRBV28 to TRBJ2-1, with 9 bases that match TRBD1. CDR1 is MDHEN, CDR2 SYDVKM, per germline. This CDR3 spans 13 amino acids. Trimming took 8 bases from V and 6 from J; bases not matched to a gene: 5. The CDR3 DNA reads as TGTGCCAGCGCGGGGACAGGGATCAATGAGCAGTTCTTC. It yields the protein CASAGTGINEQFF.

The chain has TRBV4-2 and TRBJ2-1, with TRBD2 matching over 9 bases. Germline CDR1 and CDR2: LGHNA and YNFKEQ. Trimming removed 1 base from V and 2 bases from J; junction bases left unmatched: 3. This CDR3 has 16 amino acids. CDR3 nucleotides: TGTGCCAGCAGCCAAGGACTAGCGGTAGCCTACAATGAGCAGTTCTTC. Protein product: CASSQGLAVAYNEQFF.

This clone has a single count. This chain uses TRBV19 with TRBJ2-7; 8 bases are shared with TRBD1. The CDR3 has 15 amino acids. From germline, CDR1 is LNHDA and CDR2 SQIVND (reference sequence). V shed 3 bases and J 5 bases; nucleotides not matched to a gene: 9. CDR3 residues: CASSILGQESDEQYF. The CDR3 nucleotides are TGTGCCAGTAGTATTCTGGGACAGGAGAGCGACGAGCAGTACTTC.

This clone has a handful of counts. This chain joins TRBV4-3 and TRBJ2-6, with D possibly matching TRBD2 (5 bases). This CDR3 is built from 16 residues. With 3 bases removed from V and 0 bases from J, the gap between germline ends came to 9 bases. Germline-derived CDR1 and CDR2 are LGHNA and YSLEER. The CDR3 region is CASSQEEGSGANVLTF. CDR3 DNA: TGCGCCAGCAGCCAGGAAGAGGGCTCTGGGGCCAACGTCCTGACTTTC.

The gene calls are TRBV13 and TRBJ2-7, with TRBD2 matching over 13 bases. The CDR3 sequence is 15 residues long. J lost 2 bases, V lost 4 bases, and 2 bases had no gene match. Germline CDR1 and CDR2: PRHDT and FYEKMQ (reference sequence). The CDR3 nucleotides are TGTGCCAGCAGCTCGGGGACTAGCGGGGCCTACGAGCAGTACTTC. Translation gives CASSSGTSGAYEQYF.

The rearrangement joins TRBV4-3 to TRBJ1-4; no clear D. The CDR3 runs 16 residues. The V gene's germline CDR1 is LGHNA and CDR2 YSLEER. V was shortened by 0 bases and J by 3 bases, with 11 bases between the two germline ends. The CDR3 DNA is TGCGCCAGCAGCCAAGATTGGGGAGAGGCTAATGAAAAACTGTTTTTT. This gives the protein CASSQDWGEANEKLFF.

This chain connects TRBV5-4 to TRBJ2-7, with D unresolved. The germline V and J ends were trimmed by 0 bases and 3 bases, with 7 bases remaining between them. The germline V gene encodes CDR1 SGHNT and CDR2 YYREEE (reference sequence). This CDR3 is built from 13 residues. CDR3 protein: CASSLGASYEQYF. The CDR3 region has the DNA TGTGCCAGCAGCTTGGGGGCCAGCTACGAGCAGTACTTC.

A word on this clone: Other DNA sequences in the same sample also yield this CDR3. The V gene is TRBV6-5, the J gene TRBJ1-1; D not resolved. V gave up 3 bases and J gave up 1 base, with 6 bases separating them. Germline V gives CDR1 MNHEY, CDR2 SVGAGI. CDR3 size: 13 residues. The CDR3 sequence: CASSYGQNTEAFF. CDR3 DNA: TGTGCCAGCAGTTATGGGCAGAACACTGAAGCTTTCTTT.

This clone was detected a few times. The chain employs TRBV28 and TRBJ1-2; D unclear. The CDR3 extends over 14 amino acids. CDR1 is MDHEN and CDR2 is SYDVKM in the germline V gene. The V end lost 2 bases, the J end lost 4 bases, and 11 bases lay between the germline ends. CDR3 protein: CASSLIRGGYGYTF. CDR3 nucleotide sequence: TGTGCCAGCAGTTTAATCAGAGGCGGCTATGGCTACACCTTC.

The chain is built from TRBV6-4 and TRBJ1-3; D is unresolved. Trimming took off 2 bases at V and 4 bases at J, with 12 bases between the two ends. The germline V gene has CDR1 MRHNA and CDR2 SNTAGT. This CDR3 spans 15 amino acids. The CDR3 region is CASSDGENRGNTIYF. The DNA of the CDR3 is TGTGCCAGCAGTGACGGGGAGAACAGAGGAAACACCATATATTTT.

The rearrangement links TRBV7-2 to TRBJ1-3; D is ambiguous. The CDR3 is 14 residues long. Trimming cost V 3 bases and J 2 bases, with 8 bases left between them. Looked up from germline, CDR1 is SGHTA and CDR2 is FQGNSA. CDR3 in DNA: TGTGCCAGCAGCTTCGGGAGCACTGGAAACACCATATATTTT. Translating gives CASSFGSTGNTIYF.

The V and J genes are TRBV6-1 and TRBJ2-1; tentative D call: TRBD1 (5 bases). Germline V CDR1 and CDR2: MNHNS, SASEGT. The CDR3 is 14 residues long. V lost 3 bases to trimming and J lost 5 bases, with 11 bases between them. The CDR3 loop is CASSDGLDNNEQFF. The CDR3 nucleotides are TGTGCCAGCAGTGATGGCCTGGACAACAATGAGCAGTTCTTC.

The V and J genes are TRBV19 and TRBJ1-5; D possibly corresponds to TRBD1 (5 bases). V lost 1 base and J lost 0, with 7 bases in between. Germline V gene data show CDR1 as LNHDA and CDR2 as SQIVND (reference sequence). This CDR3 has 15 residues. Here the CDR3 DNA reads TGTGCCAGTAGTATAGGACAGTATAGCAATCAGCCCCAGCATTTT. It translates to CASSIGQYSNQPQHF.

The chain combines TRBV7-8 with TRBJ2-7; 8 positions agree with TRBD1. The CDR3 runs to 14 residues. The germline V gene has CDR1 SGHVS and CDR2 FQNEAQ. The junction had 4 bases not matched to a gene; V was cut back by 1 base and J by 5 bases. CDR3 in amino acids: CASSLVGQGNEQYF. CDR3 coding DNA: TGTGCCAGCAGCTTAGTTGGACAGGGTAACGAGCAGTACTTC.

The chain carries TRBV28 and TRBJ1-2; 9 bases are shared with TRBD1. CDR1 is MDHEN and CDR2 is SYDVKM in the germline V gene. This CDR3 has 13 amino acids. Losses at the gene ends were 7 bases for V and 6 bases for J; bases not matched to a gene: 6. The CDR3 DNA reads as TGTGCCAGCATTAACGGACAGGGGCATGGCTACACCTTC. The encoded protein is CASINGQGHGYTF.